This T cell receptor (beta chain) was captured in a study of shared clonotypes between healthy human individuals. V dropped 6 bases and J dropped 3 bases, with 14 bases sitting between them. Germline lookup yields CDR1 MNHNY and CDR2 SVGAGI (reference sequence). There are 14 residues in the CDR3. Assay used: immunoSEQ multiplex PCR; TCRdb lists only in-frame clones, some missing. Among 950,000 to 1,100,000 clones listed, 75% to 85% were seen once. The J gene is TRBJ1-2, the V gene TRBV6-6, with a weak D call TRBD1 (5 bases). The clonotype originates from a man younger than 35 in good health. Some clones in this sample may be carry-over from other donors' samples. The sample was memory CD4+ T cells from PBMCs. The subset denotes: CD45RA-negative fraction. The CDR3 nucleotides are TGTGCCAGCAGCCCCGGGACGGTGTACTATGGCTACACCTTC. Translating it yields CASSPGTVYYGYTF.